This T cell receptor (beta chain) appears in the sequencing data of a study of CD8 T cells in ankylosing spondylitis. TCRdb re-analysed the 5' RACE reads in MiXCR, keeping a single row per CDR3 protein. The repertoire holds hundreds of thousands of distinct CDR3 sequences, with approximately 20% as singletons. Findings and limits, study-wide: As reported, disease-linked clones showed significant enrichment in matched ankylosing spondylitis synovial fluid. CD8+ by phenotype, disease-linked clones were relatively rare in peripheral blood. Within ankylosing spondylitis blood, a TCR beta motif made up of roughly eight highly homologous variants appeared to be characteristic.

For this clonotype: Its specificity is unknown.

J lost 9 bases, V lost 0 bases, and 10 bases had no gene match. From germline, CDR1 is SGHDT and CDR2 YYEEEE. This CDR3 is built from 16 residues. The genes are TRBV5-6 and TRBJ2-1, with 9 nucleotides matching TRBD2. The origin of this receptor is a male donor with ankylosing spondylitis. Sample: blood, either unsorted or a sorted T cell fraction (not recorded which). For the CDR3, the DNA is TGTGCCAGCAGCTTGGCTCTAGCGGGATTATTCGGTGAGCAGTTCTTC. This sequence encodes CASSLALAGLFGEQFF.